This is a list of T cell receptor beta chains from one sample in a study of T-cell reconstitution after alpha-beta-depleted transplantation in children. TCRdb fed the PCR reads into MiXCR, producing one record per CDR3 protein. The table has some 840,000 distinct CDR3 sequences, roughly 15% seen once. This specimen consisted of PBMCs, mostly from graft donor cells, obtained 360 days after TCRalphabeta/CD19-depleted stem cell transplant. These receptors all stem from a male patient younger than 18 who had a stem cell transplant for acute lymphoblastic leukemia, so the T cells may come from the graft donor. Each CDR3 is given with its conserved first and last residue. D genes are given only for firm matches. Rows give clone size only sometimes, using once, few, many, or a class for an expanded clone.

size,length,V,J,D,DNA,CDR3
few,14,TRBV10-3,TRBJ2-7,TRBD1,TGTGCCATCAGTGGGTACATCGACAGGGACGAGCAGTACTTC,CAISGYIDRDEQYF
few,15,TRBV27,TRBJ2-1,TRBD2,TGTGCCAGCAGTTCTCCGGGACTAGCGGAGAATGAGCAGTTCTTC,CASSSPGLAENEQFF
-,12,TRBV12-3/TRBV12-4,TRBJ2-7,-,TGTGCCAGCAGTTTAGTGAAGTACGAGCAGTACTTC,CASSLVKYEQYF
few,17,TRBV29-1,TRBJ2-4,TRBD2,TGCAGCGTCGAAGGGACTAGCGGGAGTGGGTCCAAAAACATTCAGTACTTC,CSVEGTSGSGSKNIQYF
few,16,TRBV5-1,TRBJ1-2,-,TGCGCCAGCAGCTTGGGGCCCCCAACAGGGAGAGCTGGCTACACCTTC,CASSLGPPTGRAGYTF
once,17,TRBV15,TRBJ2-7,TRBD2,TGTGCCACCAGCAGAGATCTCCGAACTAGCGGGAGCCACGAGCAGTGCTTC,CATSRDLRTSGSHEQCF
few,14,TRBV7-6,TRBJ2-7,-,TGTGCCAGCAGCTTAGGAGCCTCCCCCTACGAGCAGTACTTC,CASSLGASPYEQYF
few,14,TRBV12-3/TRBV12-4,TRBJ1-1,TRBD1,TGTGCCAGCACCAAAGGAGGGCAGGGGGTGGAAGCTTTCTTT,CASTKGGQGVEAFF
few,13,TRBV5-5,TRBJ1-2,-,TGTGCCAGCAGCTTCACAGATCACTATGGCTACACCTTC,CASSFTDHYGYTF
-,16,TRBV5-1,TRBJ2-7,TRBD1,TGCGCCAGCAGCTTGGACCCGACAGGGTTCTCCTACGAGCAGTACTTC,CASSLDPTGFSYEQYF
few,15,TRBV7-8,TRBJ2-7,TRBD2,TGTGCCAGCAGCTTAGAGAGACTAGCGGTTGGCGAGCAGTACTTC,CASSLERLAVGEQYF
-,18,TRBV3-1,TRBJ2-2,TRBD1,TGTGCCTTCAGTTTAAGGGTCCAGGGGGCTCGAATCACCGGGGAGCTGTTTTTT,CAFSLRVQGARITGELFF
few,16,TRBV4-1,TRBJ1-1,-,TGCGCCAGCAGCCAAGGGGGCCCGTACAGAATCGCTGAAGCTTTCTTT,CASSQGGPYRIAEAFF
-,15,TRBV12-3/TRBV12-4,TRBJ1-1,TRBD1,TGTGCCAGCAGTTTAGCACAGGGGGCGTACACTGAAGCTTTCTTT,CASSLAQGAYTEAFF
few,13,TRBV29-1,TRBJ1-2,TRBD1,TGCAGCGTTGAGCGGGACAGGGGGAGCGGCTACACCTTC,CSVERDRGSGYTF
many,14,TRBV18,TRBJ2-1,-,TGTGCCAGCTCACCAGACGGGATATACAATGAGCAGTTCTTC,CASSPDGIYNEQFF
once,15,TRBV4-1,TRBJ1-1,TRBD1,TGCGCCAGCGGAGGGGGCCCCGCGGGGAACACTGAAGCTTTCTTT,CASGGGPAGNTEAFF
-,15,TRBV19,TRBJ1-5,-,TGTGCCAGTAGCTCTCAACAGGTTAGCAATCAGCCCCAGCATTTT,CASSSQQVSNQPQHF
few,15,TRBV4-1,TRBJ1-3,TRBD1,TGCGCCAGCAGCCCCGGGACAGCGGGAGGAAACACCATATATTTT,CASSPGTAGGNTIYF
once,16,TRBV20-1,TRBJ2-3,-,TGCAGTGCTAGAGATGGAGGGACCCCTAGCACAGATACGCAGTATTTT,CSARDGGTPSTDTQYF
few,15,TRBV5-1,TRBJ1-1,-,TGCGCCAGCAGCCCGGGGGGGCGGTTGAACACTGAAGCTTTCTTT,CASSPGGRLNTEAFF
many,15,TRBV20-1,TRBJ2-7,-,TGCAGTGCTGCCCGGGAACGGGACGGGTCCTACGAGCAGTACTTC,CSAARERDGSYEQYF
many,13,TRBV5-1,TRBJ1-5,-,TGCGCCAGCAGCCTAGCGCTAAATCAGCCCCAGCATTTT,CASSLALNQPQHF
-,16,TRBV12-3/TRBV12-4,TRBJ1-5,-,TGTGCCAGCACCGACAGGAGCCTATATAGCAATCAGCCCCAGCATTTT,CASTDRSLYSNQPQHF
few,15,TRBV12-3/TRBV12-4,TRBJ2-7,-,TGTGCCAGCAGTCCCCTTCAGCGGCAGGTCTACGAGCAGTACTTC,CASSPLQRQVYEQYF
-,16,TRBV3-1,TRBJ2-7,TRBD2,TGTGCCAGCAGCCTCCGGACTAGCGGAGACCCTTACGAGCAGTACTTC,CASSLRTSGDPYEQYF
many,13,TRBV6-1,TRBJ1-1,-,TGTGCCAGCAGTGAAACAGTGAACACTGAAGCTTTCTTT,CASSETVNTEAFF
-,13,TRBV2,TRBJ2-1,-,TGTGCCAGCAGAACAGTACCATTGACTGAGCAGTTCTTC,CASRTVPLTEQFF
few,17,TRBV5-1,TRBJ2-3,TRBD2,TGCGCCAGCAGCTCTAAGGGACTAGCGGGAGTCGCGGATACGCAGTATTTT,CASSSKGLAGVADTQYF
few,18,TRBV4-1,TRBJ2-3,TRBD1,TGCGCCAGCAGCCACGAGGGGGCCGAAGGGCGTTACACAGATACGCAGTATTTT,CASSHEGAEGRYTDTQYF
-,17,TRBV2,TRBJ2-1,TRBD2,TGTGCCAGCAGTGAAGACGAGAGCGGGGCTCCCTACAATGAGCAGTTCTTC,CASSEDESGAPYNEQFF
-,13,TRBV7-8,TRBJ1-2,-,TGTGCCAGCAGCCGGAACCGGGGTCCTGGCTACACCTTC,CASSRNRGPGYTF